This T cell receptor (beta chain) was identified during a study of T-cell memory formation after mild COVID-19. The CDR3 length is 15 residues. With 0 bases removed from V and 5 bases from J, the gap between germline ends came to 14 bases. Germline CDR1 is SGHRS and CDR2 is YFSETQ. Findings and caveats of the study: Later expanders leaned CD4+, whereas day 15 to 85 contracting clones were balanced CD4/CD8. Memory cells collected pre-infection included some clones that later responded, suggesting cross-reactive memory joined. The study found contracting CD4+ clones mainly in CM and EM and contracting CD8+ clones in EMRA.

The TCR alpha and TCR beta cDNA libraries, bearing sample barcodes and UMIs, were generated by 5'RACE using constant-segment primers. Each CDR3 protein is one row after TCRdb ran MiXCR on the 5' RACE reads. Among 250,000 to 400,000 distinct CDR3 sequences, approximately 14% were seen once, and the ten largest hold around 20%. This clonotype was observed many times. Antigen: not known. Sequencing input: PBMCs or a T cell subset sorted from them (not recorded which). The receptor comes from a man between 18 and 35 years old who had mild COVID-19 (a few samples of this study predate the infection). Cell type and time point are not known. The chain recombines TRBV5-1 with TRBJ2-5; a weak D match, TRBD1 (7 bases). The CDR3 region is CASSLGDSREETQYF. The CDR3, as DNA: TGCGCCAGCAGCTTGGGGGACAGCCGGGAGGAGACCCAGTACTTC. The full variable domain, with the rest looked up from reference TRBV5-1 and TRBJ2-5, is KAGVTQTPRYLIKTRGQQVTLSCSPISGHRSVSWYQQTPGQGLQFLFEYFSETQRNKGNFPGRFSGRQFSNSRSEMNVSTLELGDSALYLCASSLGDSREETQYFGPGTRLLVL.